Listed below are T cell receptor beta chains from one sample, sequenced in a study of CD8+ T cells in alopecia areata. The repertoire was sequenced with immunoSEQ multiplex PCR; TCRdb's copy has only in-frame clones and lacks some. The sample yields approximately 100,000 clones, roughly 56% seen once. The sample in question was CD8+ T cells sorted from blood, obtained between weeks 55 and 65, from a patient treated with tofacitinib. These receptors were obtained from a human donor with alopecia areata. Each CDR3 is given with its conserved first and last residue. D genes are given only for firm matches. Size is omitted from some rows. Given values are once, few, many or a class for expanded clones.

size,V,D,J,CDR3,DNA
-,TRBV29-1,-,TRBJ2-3,CSVELIQGGDTQYF,TGCAGCGTTGAATTAATACAGGGGGGGGATACGCAGTATTTT
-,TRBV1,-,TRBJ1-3,CTSSDRTGTGNTIYF,TGCACCAGCAGCGACAGGACAGGGACTGGAAACACCATATATTTT
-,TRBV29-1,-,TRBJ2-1,CSAHHSPYNEQFF,TGCAGCGCTCATCACAGCCCGTACAATGAGCAGTTCTTC
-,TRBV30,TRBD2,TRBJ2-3,CAWERGASTDTQYF,TGTGCCTGGGAGCGGGGGGCCAGCACAGATACGCAGTATTTT
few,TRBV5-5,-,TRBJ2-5,CASSGRLVETQYF,TGTGCCAGCAGCGGAAGACTAGTAGAGACCCAGTACTTC
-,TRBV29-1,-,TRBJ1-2,CSVSPGTAENYGYTF,TGCAGCGTTTCTCCAGGGACGGCTGAGAACTATGGCTACACCTTC
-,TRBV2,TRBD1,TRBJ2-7,CANLGTGGSYEQYF,TGTGCCAACCTCGGGACAGGGGGCTCCTACGAGCAGTACTTC
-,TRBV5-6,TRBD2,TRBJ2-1,CASRPGLAFEQFF,TGTGCCAGCAGACCGGGACTAGCTTTTGAGCAGTTCTTC
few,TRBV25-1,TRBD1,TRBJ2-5,CASRGQGARETQYF,TGTGCCAGCAGGGGACAGGGGGCGAGAGAGACCCAGTACTTC
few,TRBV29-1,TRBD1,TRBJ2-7,CSVEGTGEYEQYF,TGCAGCGTTGAAGGGACAGGGGAATACGAGCAGTACTTC
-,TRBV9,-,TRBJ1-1,CASSSNTEAFF,TGTGCCAGCAGCTCAAACACTGAAGCTTTCTTT
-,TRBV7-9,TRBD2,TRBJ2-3,CASSLGRGGDTQYF,TGTGCCAGCAGCTTAGGCCGCGGGGGAGATACGCAGTATTTT
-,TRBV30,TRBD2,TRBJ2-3,CAWSVGGGLTDTQYF,TGTGCCTGGAGTGTAGGCGGGGGGTTGACAGATACGCAGTATTTT
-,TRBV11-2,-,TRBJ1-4,CASSTSGGKLFF,TGTGCCAGCAGCACAAGCGGGGGGAAACTGTTTTTT
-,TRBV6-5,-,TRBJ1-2,CAGGDYGYTF,TGTGCCGGGGGAGACTATGGCTACACCTTC
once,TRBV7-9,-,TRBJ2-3,CASSSGHITDTQYF,TGTGCCAGCAGCTCTGGACATATCACAGATACGCAGTATTTT
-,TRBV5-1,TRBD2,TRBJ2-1,CASSLDGGGDNEQFF,TGCGCCAGCAGCTTGGACGGGGGAGGGGACAATGAGCAGTTCTTC
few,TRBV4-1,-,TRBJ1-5,CASSQSLTGGNQPQHF,TGCGCCAGCAGCCAATCCCTTACGGGGGGCAATCAGCCCCAGCATTTT
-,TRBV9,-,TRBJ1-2,CASSPYDNYGYTF,TGTGCCAGCAGCCCATACGACAACTATGGCTACACCTTC
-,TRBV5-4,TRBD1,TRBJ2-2,CASSRGTGLSGELFF,TGTGCCAGCAGCCGTGGGACAGGGTTGTCCGGGGAGCTGTTTTTT
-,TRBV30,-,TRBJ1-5,CACASGDNQPQHF,TGTGCCTGCGCCTCCGGAGACAATCAGCCCCAGCATTTT
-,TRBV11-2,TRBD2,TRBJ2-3,CASSQYGGGEDTQYF,TGTGCCAGCAGCCAATACGGCGGGGGGGAAGATACGCAGTATTTT